The rows below give T cell receptor beta chains drawn from one sample of a study of T-cell memory formation after mild COVID-19. Using its own MiXCR run on the 5' RACE reads, TCRdb lists one record per CDR3 protein. The data hold about 560,000 distinct CDR3 sequences, with roughly 17% observed a single time. The sequenced material came from PBMCs or a T cell subset sorted from them (not recorded which). The receptor set was obtained from an adult woman who had mild COVID-19 (a few samples of this study predate the infection). Cell type and time point are not known. Each CDR3 is given with its conserved first and last residue. The order of the fields is J gene, clone size, D gene, V gene, CDR3 DNA, CDR3 protein. The D gene is left open where the match is weak. Size is stated for part of the rows, as once, few or many counts, or as a class when the clone is expanded.

>TRBJ2-1|few|NA|TRBV7-9
TGTGCCAGCAGCCCACTGGTAGCGGCGAAAAATGAGCAGTTCTTC
CASSPLVAAKNEQFF
>TRBJ2-5|NA|NA|TRBV7-2
TGTGCCAGCAGCTTTGGACCCTTGGCCCAGTACTTC
CASSFGPLAQYF
>TRBJ2-7|NA|TRBD2|TRBV5-1
TGCGCCAGCCGCAAGGCTACCTATAGCGGGACCTCCTACGAGCAGTACTTC
CASRKATYSGTSYEQYF
>TRBJ1-2|few|NA|TRBV5-1
TGCGCCAGCAGCTTGGGCGACGGCCTGAACTATGGCTACACCTTC
CASSLGDGLNYGYTF
>TRBJ2-5|NA|NA|TRBV20-1
TGCAGTGCCATGGACAGCCTACAAGAGACCCAGTACTTC
CSAMDSLQETQYF
>TRBJ1-2|few|NA|TRBV10-3
TGTGCCATCAGTGCAGCAGGGAATAGCCAATATGGCTACACCTTC
CAISAAGNSQYGYTF
>TRBJ2-5|few|TRBD2|TRBV30
TGTGCCACGGGTGGACTAGCGGGCCAAGAGACCCAGTACTTC
CATGGLAGQETQYF
>TRBJ1-5|NA|NA|TRBV12-3/TRBV12-4
TGTGCCAGCAGTTTGGAGACAGCCCAGCATTTT
CASSLETAQHF
>TRBJ1-2|few|TRBD1|TRBV7-9
TGTGCCAGCAGGGTACAGGGGTTTAACTATGGCTACACCTTC
CASRVQGFNYGYTF
>TRBJ2-5|NA|TRBD2|TRBV7-2
TGTGCCAGCAGCTTAGGTATCGGGGGGGGCCAAGAGACCCAGTACTTC
CASSLGIGGGQETQYF
>TRBJ2-3|few|NA|TRBV27
TGTGCCAGCAGTTTAATCAGGGGCACAGATACGCAGTATTTT
CASSLIRGTDTQYF
>TRBJ1-5|few|TRBD1|TRBV4-1
TGCGCCAGCAGCCACGGGCGGACAGGGGAAGGTAATCAGCCCCAGCATTTT
CASSHGRTGEGNQPQHF
>TRBJ2-6|NA|NA|TRBV9
TGTGCCAGCAGCGTCAGGGGTACTGGGGCCAACGTCCTGACTTTC
CASSVRGTGANVLTF
>TRBJ2-1|few|NA|TRBV29-1
TGCAGCGTTGATCCGGGAGATAGGGGAAATGAGCAGTTCTTC
CSVDPGDRGNEQFF
>TRBJ2-7|many|NA|TRBV7-9
TGTGCCAGCAGCCCTGTTGAGGGTCCCTACGAGCAGTACTTC
CASSPVEGPYEQYF
>TRBJ1-6|NA|NA|TRBV9
TGTGCCAGCAGCGTACAGGTTCACGAACGCCTCCACTTT
CASSVQVHERLHF
>TRBJ1-4|NA|NA|TRBV6-5
TGTGCCAGCAGTTACTCGATCTCGGGACTGGACGAAAAACTGTTTTTT
CASSYSISGLDEKLFF
>TRBJ1-1|few|NA|TRBV30
TGTGCCTGGAGTGTGGTGGACGGTAGAGAAGCTTTCTTT
CAWSVVDGREAFF
>TRBJ2-7|few|NA|TRBV9
TGTGCCAGCAGCTACGAGCCGGTTTCCTACGAGCAGTACTTC
CASSYEPVSYEQYF
>TRBJ2-5|few|TRBD2|TRBV4-1
TGCGCCAGCAGCCCCCCCCGGGGAGGGTTGGAGACCCAGTACTTC
CASSPPRGGLETQYF
>TRBJ1-5|NA|TRBD1|TRBV24-1
TGTGCCACCAGTGATTCACGACAGGGCCGTCAGCCCCAGCATTTT
CATSDSRQGRQPQHF
>TRBJ2-3|few|NA|TRBV27
TGTGCCAGCAGTTTAACAGACACAGATACGCAGTATTTT
CASSLTDTDTQYF
>TRBJ2-7|many|TRBD1|TRBV10-3
TGTGCCATCCGGGACAGATACTACGAGCAGTACTTC
CAIRDRYYEQYF
>TRBJ2-7|NA|NA|TRBV20-1
TGCAGTGCTACCCCACTGAGCCGAAACGAGGGTGACGAGCAGTACTTC
CSATPLSRNEGDEQYF
>TRBJ2-3|few|TRBD2|TRBV9
TGTGCCAGCAGCGTAGGTAGCGGGGGATCCGACACAGATACGCAGTATTTT
CASSVGSGGSDTDTQYF
>TRBJ2-5|NA|NA|TRBV7-2
TGTGCCAGCAGCTCCCAAGAGATAAGGGCGGACAAAGAGACCCAGTACTTC
CASSSQEIRADKETQYF
>TRBJ2-7|few|NA|TRBV4-3
TGCGCCAGCAGCCAAGGGGTAGCGCTCTCCTACGAGCAGTACTTC
CASSQGVALSYEQYF
>TRBJ2-5|few|TRBD2|TRBV4-2
TGTGCCAGCAGCCAAGATGGTAGCGGGAGGGAACAAGAGACCCAGTACTTC
CASSQDGSGREQETQYF
>TRBJ1-3|few|NA|TRBV25-1
TGTGCCAGCAGTGAGGGTCTGGTCGAGAACACCATATATTTT
CASSEGLVENTIYF
>TRBJ1-1|few|TRBD1|TRBV29-1
TGCAGCGTCGCCGGGCAGGGGGATGGAGCTTTCTTT
CSVAGQGDGAFF
>TRBJ2-7|few|NA|TRBV6-1
TGTGCCAGCAGTGAAGATGCCCAGGGCCTTGTCTACGAGCAGTACTTC
CASSEDAQGLVYEQYF
>TRBJ1-5|few|NA|TRBV7-3
TGTGCCAGCAGCTTAGGTGCGACCAGTAATAGCAATCAGCCCCAGCATTTT
CASSLGATSNSNQPQHF